This TCR beta chain was observed in a study of T cells after yellow fever vaccination. From the 5' RACE reads, TCRdb called clonotypes with MiXCR, one entry per CDR3 protein. Here the sample spans 95,000 to 100,000 distinct CDR3 sequences, under 7% being singletons. This clonotype showed up many times. Looked up from germline, CDR1 is LGHNT and CDR2 is FRNRAP. Trimming removed 1 base from V and 5 bases from J, with 9 bases in between. The CDR3 is 13 residues long. The chain uses TRBV12-5 and TRBJ2-7; perhaps TRBD1 as D (5 bases). The clonotype comes from a man between 18 and 29 years old who received the YFV17D yellow fever vaccine. Source: CD8+ T cells sorted from PBMCs, taken 10 days after the yellow fever booster vaccination. In nucleotides, the CDR3 is TGTGCTAGTGGTTTGGAGGGGTTCAACGAGCAGTACTTC. Its protein product is CASGLEGFNEQYF.